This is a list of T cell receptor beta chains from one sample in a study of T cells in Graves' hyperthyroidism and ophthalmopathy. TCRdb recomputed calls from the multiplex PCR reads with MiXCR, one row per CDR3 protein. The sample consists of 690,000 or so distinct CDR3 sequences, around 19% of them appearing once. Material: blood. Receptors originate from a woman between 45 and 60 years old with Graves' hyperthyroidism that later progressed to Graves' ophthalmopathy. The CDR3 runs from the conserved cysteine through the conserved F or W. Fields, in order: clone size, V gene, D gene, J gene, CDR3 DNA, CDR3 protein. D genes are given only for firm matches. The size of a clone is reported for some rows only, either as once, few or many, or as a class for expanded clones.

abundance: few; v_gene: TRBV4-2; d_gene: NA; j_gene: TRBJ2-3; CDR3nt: TGTGCCAGCAGCCTTACACCGGGCTTTACCACAGATACGCAGTATTTT; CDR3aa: CASSLTPGFTTDTQYF
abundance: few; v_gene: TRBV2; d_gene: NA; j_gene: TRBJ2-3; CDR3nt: TGTGCCAGCAGTCGGGCGGGGGCGATGACAGATACGCAGTATTTT; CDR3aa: CASSRAGAMTDTQYF
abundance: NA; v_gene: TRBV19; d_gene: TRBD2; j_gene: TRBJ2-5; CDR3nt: TGTGCCAGTAGCACCCCTCCCGGACTAGCCTCGGAGACCCAGTACTTC; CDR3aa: CASSTPPGLASETQYF
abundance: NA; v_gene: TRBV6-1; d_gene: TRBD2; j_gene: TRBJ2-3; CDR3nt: TGTGCCAGCAGTGAAGCCGGCGGGAGAGGAGATACGCAGTATTTT; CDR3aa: CASSEAGGRGDTQYF
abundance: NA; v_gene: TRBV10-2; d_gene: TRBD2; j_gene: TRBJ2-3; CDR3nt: TGCGCCAGCAGTGAGTCGCGGGGGGCTGGCGCAGATACGCAGTATTTT; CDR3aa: CASSESRGAGADTQYF
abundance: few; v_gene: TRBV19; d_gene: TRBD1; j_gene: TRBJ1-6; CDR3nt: TGTGCCAGTTCCGAGGACAGGGGCGAATCACCCCTCCACTTT; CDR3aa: CASSEDRGESPLHF
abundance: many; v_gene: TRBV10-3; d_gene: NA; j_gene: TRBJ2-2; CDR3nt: TGTGCCATCAGTGCAGGGGCGAGGACCGGGGAGCTGTTTTTT; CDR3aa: CAISAGARTGELFF
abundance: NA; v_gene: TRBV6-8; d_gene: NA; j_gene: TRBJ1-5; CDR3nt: TGTGCCAGCAGTTACTCGTTAGAATTGGGGGCTGGCCAGCCCCAGCATTTT; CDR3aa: CASSYSLELGAGQPQHF
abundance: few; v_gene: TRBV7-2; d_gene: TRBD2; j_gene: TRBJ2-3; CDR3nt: TGTGCCAGCAGCGACCGTTGGCTAGCGGGGAGCACAGATACGCAGTATTTT; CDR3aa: CASSDRWLAGSTDTQYF
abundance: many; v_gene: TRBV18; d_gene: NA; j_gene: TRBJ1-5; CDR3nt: TGTGCCAGTTCACCGGAGGCGCGGCAGCCCCAGCATTTT; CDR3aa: CASSPEARQPQHF
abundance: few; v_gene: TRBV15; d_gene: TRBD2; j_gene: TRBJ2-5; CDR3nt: TGTGCCACCAGCAGAAGACTAGCGGGGGGCCGTGAGACCCAGTACTTC; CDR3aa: CATSRRLAGGRETQYF
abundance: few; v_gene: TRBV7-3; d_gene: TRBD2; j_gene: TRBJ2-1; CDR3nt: TGTGCCAGCAGCGCACTAGCGGGGGGGGCAAATGAGCAGTTCTTC; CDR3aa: CASSALAGGANEQFF
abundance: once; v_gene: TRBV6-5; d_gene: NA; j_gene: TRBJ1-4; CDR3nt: TGTGCCAGCAGTTACTCGCACGGGTTGGGGGAAAAACTGTTTTTT; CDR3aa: CASSYSHGLGEKLFF
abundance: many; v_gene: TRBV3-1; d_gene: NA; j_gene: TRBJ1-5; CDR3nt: TGTGCCAGCAGCCAAGCCCCACAGGGCGGTCAGCCCCAGCATTTT; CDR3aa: CASSQAPQGGQPQHF
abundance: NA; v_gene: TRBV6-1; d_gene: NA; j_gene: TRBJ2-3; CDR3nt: TGTGCCAGCAGTGAATTTGGACTCAGCACAGATACGCAGTATTTT; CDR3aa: CASSEFGLSTDTQYF
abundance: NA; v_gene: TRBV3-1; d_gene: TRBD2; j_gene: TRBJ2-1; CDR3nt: TGTGCCAGCAGCCAACCGCTGGCTAGCGGGGGAGAGCCCTCCTACAATGAGCAGTTCTTC; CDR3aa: CASSQPLASGGEPSYNEQFF
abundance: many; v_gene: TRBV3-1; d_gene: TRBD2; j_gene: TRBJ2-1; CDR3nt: TGTGCCAGCAGCCAAGTCGCTAGCGGGGGGGTCGTTGAGCAGTTCTTC; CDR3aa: CASSQVASGGVVEQFF
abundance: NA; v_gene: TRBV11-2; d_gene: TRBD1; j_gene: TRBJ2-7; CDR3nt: TGTGCCAGCAGCCGGGGACAGAGTCCCTACGAGCAGTACTTC; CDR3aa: CASSRGQSPYEQYF
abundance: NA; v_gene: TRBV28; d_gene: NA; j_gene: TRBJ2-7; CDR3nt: TGTGCCAGCAGACCTACGGGACCCGTCTACGAGCAGTACTTC; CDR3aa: CASRPTGPVYEQYF
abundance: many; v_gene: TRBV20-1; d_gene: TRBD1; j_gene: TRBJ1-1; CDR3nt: TGCAGTGCTAGAGGGAGGACAGGGGGAAACACTGAAGCTTTCTTT; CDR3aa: CSARGRTGGNTEAFF
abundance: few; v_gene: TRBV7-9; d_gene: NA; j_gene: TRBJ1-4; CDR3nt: TGTGCCAGCAGCTCGACAGGTACGCGTGAAAAACTGTTTTTT; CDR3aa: CASSSTGTREKLFF
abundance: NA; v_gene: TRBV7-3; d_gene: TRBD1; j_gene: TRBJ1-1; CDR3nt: TGTGCCAGCAGCCCCTCCGGCCTACAGGGGGCGAACACTGAAGCTTTCTTT; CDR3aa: CASSPSGLQGANTEAFF
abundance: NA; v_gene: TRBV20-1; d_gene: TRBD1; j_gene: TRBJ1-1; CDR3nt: TGCAGTGCTAGAGAGCCAATCGACAGGGGGCTAGCTTTCTTT; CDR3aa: CSAREPIDRGLAFF
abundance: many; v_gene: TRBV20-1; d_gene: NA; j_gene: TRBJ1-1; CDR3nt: TGCAGTCCGGAGGCAATGACTTTCTTT; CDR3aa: CSPEAMTFF
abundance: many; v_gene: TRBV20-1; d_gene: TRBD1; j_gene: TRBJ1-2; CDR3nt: TGCAGTGCTAGTACCCGGGACAGGGAATATGGCTACACCTTC; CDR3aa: CSASTRDREYGYTF